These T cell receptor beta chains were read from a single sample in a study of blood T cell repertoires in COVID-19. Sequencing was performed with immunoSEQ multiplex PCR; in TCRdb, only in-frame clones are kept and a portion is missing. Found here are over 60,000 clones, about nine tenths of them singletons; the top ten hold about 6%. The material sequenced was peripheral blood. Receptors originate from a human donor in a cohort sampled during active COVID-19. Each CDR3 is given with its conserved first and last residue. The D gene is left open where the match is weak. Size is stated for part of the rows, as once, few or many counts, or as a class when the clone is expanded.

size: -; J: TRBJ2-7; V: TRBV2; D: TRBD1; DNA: TGTGCCAGCAAGGGGGCTGGGACAGGGGTTTACGAGCAGTACTTC; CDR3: CASKGAGTGVYEQYF
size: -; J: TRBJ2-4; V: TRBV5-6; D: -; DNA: TGTGCCAGCAGCTTGCGTCAGGGAGGCATTCAGTACTTC; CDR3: CASSLRQGGIQYF
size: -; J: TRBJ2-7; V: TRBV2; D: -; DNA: TGTGCCAGCAGCCTCACCCCCGGGCAGTACTTC; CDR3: CASSLTPGQYF
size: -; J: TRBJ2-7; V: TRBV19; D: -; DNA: TGTGCCAGTAGTGCCTCCGGGGGAACCTACGAGCAGTACTTC; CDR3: CASSASGGTYEQYF
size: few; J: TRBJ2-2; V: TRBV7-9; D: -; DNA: TGTGCCAGCACCCACAAGTTGTTTTCCCTTTCCGGGGAGCTGTTTTTT; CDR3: CASTHKLFSLSGELFF
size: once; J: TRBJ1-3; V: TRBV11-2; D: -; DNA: TGTGCCAGCAGATACAGATCTGGAAACACCATATATTTT; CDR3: CASRYRSGNTIYF
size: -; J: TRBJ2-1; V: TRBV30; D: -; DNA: TGTGCCTGGAGTCGAACAGGGCCTAATGAGCAGTTCTTC; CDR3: CAWSRTGPNEQFF
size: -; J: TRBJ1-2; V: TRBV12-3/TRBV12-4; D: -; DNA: TGTGCCAGCAGCCACGGACAGTACTATGGCTACACCTTC; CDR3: CASSHGQYYGYTF
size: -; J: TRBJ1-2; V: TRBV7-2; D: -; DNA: TGTGCCAGCAGCTTACGTAGGACAGATTCTAACTATGGCTACACCTTC; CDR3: CASSLRRTDSNYGYTF
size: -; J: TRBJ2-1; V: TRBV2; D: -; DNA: TGTGCCAGCAGCCGACAGCCGGGTGACTACAATGAGCAGTTCTTC; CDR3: CASSRQPGDYNEQFF
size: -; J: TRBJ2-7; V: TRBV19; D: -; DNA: TGTGCCAGTAGTCGTCAGACTAGCTCCTACGAGCAGTACTTC; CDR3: CASSRQTSSYEQYF
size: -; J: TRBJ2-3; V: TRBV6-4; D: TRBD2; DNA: TGTGCCAGCAGTTCTATAGCGGGAGAATGGGATACGCAGTATTTT; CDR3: CASSSIAGEWDTQYF
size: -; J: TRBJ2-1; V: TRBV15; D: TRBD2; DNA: TGTGCCACCAGCGATCGCCTAGCGGGGGTCAATGAGCAGTTCTTC; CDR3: CATSDRLAGVNEQFF
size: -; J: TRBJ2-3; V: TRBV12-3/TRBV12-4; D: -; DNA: TGTGCCACCCTACCTACTAGCACAGATACGCAGTATTTT; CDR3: CATLPTSTDTQYF
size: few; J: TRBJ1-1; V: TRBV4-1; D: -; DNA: TGCGCCAGCAGCCAAGACGCGGGCACTGAAGCTTTCTTT; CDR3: CASSQDAGTEAFF
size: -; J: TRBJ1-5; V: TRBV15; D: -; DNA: TGTGCCACCAGCTCCCGCAGGTATAGCAATCAGCCCCAGCATTTT; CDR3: CATSSRRYSNQPQHF
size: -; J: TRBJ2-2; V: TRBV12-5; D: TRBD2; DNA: TGTGCTAGTGGTTTGTGGCTAGCGGGGGTCGGGGAGCTGTTTTTT; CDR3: CASGLWLAGVGELFF
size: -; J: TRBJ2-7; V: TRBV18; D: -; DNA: TGTGCCAGCTCTCCGGACAGCGGAAGATCCTACGAGCAGTACTTC; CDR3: CASSPDSGRSYEQYF
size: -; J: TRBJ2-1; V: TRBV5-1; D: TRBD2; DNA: TGCGCCAGCAGCTCAGGACTAGCGGGAGTTGAGCAGTTCTTC; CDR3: CASSSGLAGVEQFF
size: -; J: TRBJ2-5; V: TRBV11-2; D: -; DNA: TGTGCCAGCAGCTTAGGTGGAGTCGGGGGGACCCAGTACTTC; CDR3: CASSLGGVGGTQYF
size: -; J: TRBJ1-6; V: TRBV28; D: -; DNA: TGTGCCAGCAGCTCTGCTGGGCAGTTCAATTCACCCCTCCACTTT; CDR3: CASSSAGQFNSPLHF
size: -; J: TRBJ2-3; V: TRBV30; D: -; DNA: TGTGCCTGGACCAATCCTGGACGGACTAGCACAGATACGCAGTATTTT; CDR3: CAWTNPGRTSTDTQYF
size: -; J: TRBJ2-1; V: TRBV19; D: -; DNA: TGTGCCAGTAGTATGGGACAAAACAATGAGCAGTTCTTC; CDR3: CASSMGQNNEQFF
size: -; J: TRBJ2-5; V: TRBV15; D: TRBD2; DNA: TGTGCCAGCGCAGGGACTAGCGGATTTCAACGGGAGACCCAGTACTTC; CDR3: CASAGTSGFQRETQYF
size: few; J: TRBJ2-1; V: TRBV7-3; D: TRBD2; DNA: TGTGCCAGCAGCTCTGGACTAGCGCCGTACAATGAGCAGTTCTTC; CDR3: CASSSGLAPYNEQFF
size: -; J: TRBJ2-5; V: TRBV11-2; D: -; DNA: TGTGCCACTGAAACCCTGGGAGGAACCCAGTACTTC; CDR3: CATETLGGTQYF
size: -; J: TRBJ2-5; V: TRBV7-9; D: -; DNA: TGTGCCAGCAGCCCGACTAAGCCCGGGGAGACCCAGTACTTC; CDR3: CASSPTKPGETQYF
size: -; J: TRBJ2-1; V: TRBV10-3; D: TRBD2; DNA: TGTGCCATCAGTGAGTCCCTAGCGGTCAACAATGAGCAGTTCTTC; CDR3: CAISESLAVNNEQFF
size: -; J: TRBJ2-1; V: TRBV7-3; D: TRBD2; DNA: TGTGCCAGCAGCCGAGGACTAGCGGGAGACAATGAGCAGTTCTTC; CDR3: CASSRGLAGDNEQFF
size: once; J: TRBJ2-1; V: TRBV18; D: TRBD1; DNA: TGTGCCAGCTCCCAGACAGGGGGCTTTGAGCAGTTCTTC; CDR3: CASSQTGGFEQFF
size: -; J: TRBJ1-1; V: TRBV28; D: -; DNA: TGTGCCAGCAGTTTAGGGGACTGGACTGAAGCTTTCTTT; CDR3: CASSLGDWTEAFF
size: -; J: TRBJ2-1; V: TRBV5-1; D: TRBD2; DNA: TGCGCCAGCAGGCCGATAGCGGGGGATTACAATGAGCAGTTCTTC; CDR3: CASRPIAGDYNEQFF
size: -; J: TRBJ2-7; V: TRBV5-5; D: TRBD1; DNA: TGTGCCAGCAGCTCGGGACAGGGGGGTTACGAGCAGTACTTC; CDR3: CASSSGQGGYEQYF
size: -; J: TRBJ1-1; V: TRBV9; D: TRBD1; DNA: TGTGCCAGCAGCGAGTCCGGGACAGGGATGGAAGCTTTCTTT; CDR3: CASSESGTGMEAFF
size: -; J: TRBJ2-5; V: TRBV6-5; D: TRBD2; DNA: TGTGCCAGCAGGTACTCGGGACTAACCCAAGAGACCCAGTACTTC; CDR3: CASRYSGLTQETQYF
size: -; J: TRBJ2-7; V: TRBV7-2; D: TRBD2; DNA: TGTGCCAGCAGCCCTACTAGCGGGGGGTACGAGCAGTACTTC; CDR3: CASSPTSGGYEQYF
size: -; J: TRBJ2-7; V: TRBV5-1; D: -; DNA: TGCGCCAGCAGCTTTGGCGGGGTAAATTCCTACGAGCAGTACTTC; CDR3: CASSFGGVNSYEQYF
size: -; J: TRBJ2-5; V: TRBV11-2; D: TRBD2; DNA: TGTGCCAGCAGCTTAGGGCCGGGACTAGGCCAAGAGACCCAGTACTTC; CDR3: CASSLGPGLGQETQYF
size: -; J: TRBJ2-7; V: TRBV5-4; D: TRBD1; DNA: TGTGCCAGCAGCCAAGACAGGGTGAGCGAGCAGTACTTC; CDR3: CASSQDRVSEQYF
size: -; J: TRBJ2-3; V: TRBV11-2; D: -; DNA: TGTGCCAGCAGCTCCAGGGCCACAGATACGCAGTATTTT; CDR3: CASSSRATDTQYF
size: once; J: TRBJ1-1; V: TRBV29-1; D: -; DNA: TGCAGCACAGGGAATGGCCGAAACACTGAAGCTTTCTTT; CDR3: CSTGNGRNTEAFF
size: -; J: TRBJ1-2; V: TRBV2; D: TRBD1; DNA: TGTGCCAGCAGTGAGGAAGGACAGGGGGTACGTGGCTACACCTTC; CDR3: CASSEEGQGVRGYTF
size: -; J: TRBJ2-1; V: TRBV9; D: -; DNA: TGTGCCAGCAGCGTAGGGGACTTAACCTACAATGAGCAGTTCTTC; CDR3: CASSVGDLTYNEQFF
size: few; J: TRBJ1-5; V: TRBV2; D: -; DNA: TGTGCCAGCAGTGATCGGAGCGGGAGCAATCAGCCCCAGCATTTT; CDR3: CASSDRSGSNQPQHF
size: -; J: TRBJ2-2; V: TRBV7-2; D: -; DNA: TGTGCCAGCAGCTTAGACAAAACCGGGGAGCTGTTTTTT; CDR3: CASSLDKTGELFF
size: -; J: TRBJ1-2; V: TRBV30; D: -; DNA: TGTGCCTGGAGTGGACAGGCAACGGGGTATGGCTACACCTTC; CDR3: CAWSGQATGYGYTF
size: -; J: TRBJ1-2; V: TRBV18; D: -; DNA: TGTGCCAGCTCACCATTAGGGCGACAGCAAGGGTACTATGGCTACACCTTC; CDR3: CASSPLGRQQGYYGYTF
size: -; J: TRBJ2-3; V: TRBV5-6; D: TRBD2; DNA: TGTGCCAGCAGCATTCTAGCGGGAGGCACAGATACGCAGTATTTT; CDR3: CASSILAGGTDTQYF
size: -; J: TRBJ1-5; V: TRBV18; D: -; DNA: TGTGCCAGCTCACCAGGGGACACCAATCAGCCCCAGCATTTT; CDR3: CASSPGDTNQPQHF
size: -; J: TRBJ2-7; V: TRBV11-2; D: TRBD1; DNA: TGTGCCAGCAGCTTAGGGACAGGGAGCGCGGCCTACGAGCAGTACTTC; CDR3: CASSLGTGSAAYEQYF
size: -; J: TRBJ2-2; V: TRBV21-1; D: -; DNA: TGTGCCAGCAGCAAATCGGTATCGCAGAACACCGGGGAGCTGTTTTTT; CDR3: CASSKSVSQNTGELFF
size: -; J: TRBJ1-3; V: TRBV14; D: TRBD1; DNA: TGTGCCAGCAGCCAAAACAGGGGGCGCGGAAACACCATATATTTT; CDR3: CASSQNRGRGNTIYF
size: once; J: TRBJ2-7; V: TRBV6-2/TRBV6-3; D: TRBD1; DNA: TGTGCCAGCAGTTACTCGAAGTATAGGGGGCTCTTGTCGTTCGAGCAGTACTTC; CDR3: CASSYSKYRGLLSFEQYF